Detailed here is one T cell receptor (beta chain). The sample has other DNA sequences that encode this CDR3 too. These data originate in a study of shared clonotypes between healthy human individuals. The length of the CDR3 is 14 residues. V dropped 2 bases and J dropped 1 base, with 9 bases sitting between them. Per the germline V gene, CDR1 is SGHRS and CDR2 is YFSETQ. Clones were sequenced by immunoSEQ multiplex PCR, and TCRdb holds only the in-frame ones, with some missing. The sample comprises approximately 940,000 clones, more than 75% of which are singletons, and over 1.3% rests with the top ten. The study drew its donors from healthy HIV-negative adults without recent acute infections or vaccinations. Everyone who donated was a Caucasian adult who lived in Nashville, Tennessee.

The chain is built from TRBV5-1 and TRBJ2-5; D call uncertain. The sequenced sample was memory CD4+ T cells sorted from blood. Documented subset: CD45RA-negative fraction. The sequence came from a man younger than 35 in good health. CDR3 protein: CASSFAGPQETQYF. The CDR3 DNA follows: TGCGCCAGCAGCTTTGCCGGGCCCCAAGAGACCCAGTACTTC. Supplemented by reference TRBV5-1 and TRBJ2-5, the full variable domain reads KAGVTQTPRYLIKTRGQQVTLSCSPISGHRSVSWYQQTPGQGLQFLFEYFSETQRNKGNFPGRFSGRQFSNSRSEMNVSTLELGDSALYLCASSFAGPQETQYFGPGTRLLVL.